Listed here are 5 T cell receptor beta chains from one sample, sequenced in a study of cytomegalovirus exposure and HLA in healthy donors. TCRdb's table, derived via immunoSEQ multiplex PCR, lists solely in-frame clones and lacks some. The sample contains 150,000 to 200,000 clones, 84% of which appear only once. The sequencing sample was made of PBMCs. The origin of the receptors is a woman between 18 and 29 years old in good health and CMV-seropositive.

The CDR3 DNA is TGTGCCAGCAGCTTAGGTTCCCAGGGCGTGAACACTGAAGCTTTCTTT. Its translation: CASSLGSQGVNTEAFF. This sequence joins TRBV7-6 and TRBJ1-1, with D perhaps TRBD1 (5 bases). Deletions cut 1 base from V and 0 bases from J, with 12 bases between. Germline loops: CDR1 SGHVS, CDR2 FNYEAQ. There are 16 residues in the CDR3. Based on the CDR3 plus reference TRBV7-6 and TRBJ1-1, the full variable domain is GAGVSQSPRYKVTKRGQDVALRCDPISGHVSLYWYRQALGQGPEFLTYFNYEAQQDKSGLPNDRFSAERPEGSISTLTIQRTEQRDSAMYRCASSLGSQGVNTEAFFGQGTRLTVV.

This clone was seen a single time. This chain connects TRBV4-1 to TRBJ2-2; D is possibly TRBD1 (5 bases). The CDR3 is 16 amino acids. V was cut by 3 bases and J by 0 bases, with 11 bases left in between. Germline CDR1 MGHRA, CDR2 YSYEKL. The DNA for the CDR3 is TGCGCCAGCAGCCAGGGGTGGACAACGAACACCGGGGAGCTGTTTTTT. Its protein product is CASSQGWTTNTGELFF.

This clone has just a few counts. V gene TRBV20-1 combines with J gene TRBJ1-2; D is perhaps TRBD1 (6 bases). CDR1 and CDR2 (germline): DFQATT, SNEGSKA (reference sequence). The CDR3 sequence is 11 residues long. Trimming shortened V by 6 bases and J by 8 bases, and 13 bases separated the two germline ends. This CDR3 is CSARGAVGYTF. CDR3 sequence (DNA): TGCAGTGCCAGGGGCGCGGTCGGCTACACCTTC.

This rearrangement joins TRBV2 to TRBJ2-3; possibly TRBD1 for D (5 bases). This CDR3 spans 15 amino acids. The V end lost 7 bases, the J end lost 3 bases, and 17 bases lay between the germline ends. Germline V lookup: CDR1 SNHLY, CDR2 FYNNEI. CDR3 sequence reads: CASKWGRRNTDTQYF. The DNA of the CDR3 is TGTGCCAGCAAGTGGGGCAGGAGAAATACAGATACGCAGTATTTT.

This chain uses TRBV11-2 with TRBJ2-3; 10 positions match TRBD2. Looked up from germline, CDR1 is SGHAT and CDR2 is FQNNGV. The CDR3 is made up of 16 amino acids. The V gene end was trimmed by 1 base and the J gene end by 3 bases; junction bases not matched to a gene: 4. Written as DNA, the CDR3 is TGTGCCAGCAGCTTAGTGTCTAGCGGGGGAACAGATACGCAGTATTTT. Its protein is CASSLVSSGGTDTQYF.